This T cell receptor (beta chain) was identified in a study of cytomegalovirus exposure and HLA in healthy donors (dated by TCRdb to 2015 to 2018). Describing the broader study: In an earlier analysis of roughly 500 of the donors, under 300 Gb of sequence data and approximately 120 million unique TCR beta sequences from 180 million or so T cells were reported. A later genetic analysis took genome-wide SNP genotypes for about 55% of the 666 donors and used that subset as a discovery cohort. The number of donors typed differed by locus, with about 620-630 for A, B, C, DRB1 and DQB1, approximately 500 for DQA1, under 610 for DPA1, and 472 for DPB1. Because of strong linkage in the cohort, a handful of DR-DQ haplotypes were treated as single units for association and clustering. Among around 400 genotyped donors of the cohort, an average of roughly 230,000 unique TCR beta nucleotide sequences was sequenced per donor, of which about 19% were non-productive. An earlier analysis of fewer than 750 of the donors used high-throughput TCR beta sequencing to judge whether each TCR beta V gene segment behaved as functional or pseudogenic. In the later analysis, no new phenotypic data were used to find candidate immune exposures; instead, reliance was placed on TCR beta sequences and their occurrence across donors. Donor age, sex, ethnicity and CMV serostatus were compiled together with the repertoire data. Along with the approximately 620-subject first cohort, a separate validation cohort of over a hundred different subjects was used. The T cell repertoires of around 730 subjects were profiled by immunosequencing and related to cytomegalovirus serostatus. Among the roughly 410 genotyped donors, around 81% belonged to the genetic ancestry cluster associated with self-reported Caucasian donors. To study patterns of TCR occurrence, a later analysis re-analyzed previously published TCR beta repertoires from around 670 donors and added high-resolution HLA genotyping. All discovery cohort repertoires had been generated using a single sequencing platform. The study aimed to test whether signatures of past pathogen exposure could be identified by cataloging public T cell receptors. An early release that covered around 590 HLA-typed donors contained approximately 300 gigabases of sequencing data and approximately 85 million unique TCR sequences. The study combined high-throughput TCR immunosequencing, statistical association of individual TCRs with disease status, and machine learning to predict cytomegalovirus infection status. Both class I and class II loci were covered by HLA typing, at four-digit resolution. General study outcomes and caveats: The authors suggested that the approach could potentially be extended to other disease states and immunological phenotypes. CMV serostatus was the only immune exposure information available for the cohort. A cluster of highly shared sequence variants was judged likely to represent a technical artifact of the sequencing pipeline. A further reported finding was that TCR beta sequences accurately predicted the HLA-A and HLA-B alleles for most subjects in the first cohort. In a later analysis, about 17,000 TCR beta sequences were associated with specific HLA alleles at a false discovery rate of 0.05. In this cohort, only TCR beta chains were sequenced, and detectable features were limited by the absence of alpha or paired-chain data. In a later analysis, HLA-associated TCR beta chains were found to be more clonally expanded and to have lower generation probabilities than equally common non-associated chains. The study listed over 150 TCR beta chains as associated with cytomegalovirus. In vitro tests confirmed that three of the cytomegalovirus-associated TCR beta chains recognize cytomegalovirus antigens. A later analysis reported that several top co-occurrence clusters appeared linked to parvovirus B19, influenza, CMV and Epstein-Barr virus. When HLA alleles, especially DR and DQ, strongly co-occurred, TCR associations were difficult to assign to individual alleles. An earlier analysis of several hundred of the donors showed that most TCR beta V segments appeared in productive rearrangements either about 87% or about 30% of the time, which broadly matched IMGT annotations. A later analysis found that most CMV-associated TCR beta chains appeared HLA-restricted, with HLA associations seemingly driven largely by CMV exposure. Linkage disequilibrium might explain the correlated functional status among segregating V segments, but an unknown experimental factor could not be ruled out. The earlier analysis of some 540 of the donors excluded approximately 15 rarely observed V segments, including chromosome 9 orphons, because counts were too low. Because HLA typing was missing for some donors at each locus, association tests included only the typed subset. In a later analysis, TCR association rates were found to vary across HLA loci, with the most associated TCRs seen for DRB1 alleles and the fewest for HLA-C alleles. The 87-base-pair reads could not distinguish some IMGT-functional V segments, including TRBV6-2 and TRBV6-3, so those segments were excluded. Across donors, most TCR sequences were observed very rarely, whereas some public TCRs were present in many individuals. An association between a missense DCLRE1C variant and V-gene and J-gene trimming of TCR beta chains was found in a later genetic analysis and replicated in an independent cohort. According to a later genetic analysis, donors in an Asian-associated ancestry cluster had fewer N-insertions in productive TCRs than the approximately 670-donor mean. Roughly uniform sequencing depth across donors was assumed in presence/absence analyses, although this assumption may not hold. The classifier was reported to diagnose cytomegalovirus status with high specificity and sensitivity in both the original cohort and the validation cohort.

Library preparation used the immunoSEQ multiplex PCR assay. For the multiplex PCR, a mixture combining 60 forward primers for TCR Vbeta segments and 13 reverse primers for TCR Jbeta segments was used. A multiplex PCR assay on genomic DNA amplified the CDR3 region of rearranged TCR beta genes. Amplified TCR beta libraries were sequenced as 87-base-pair reads on the Illumina HiSeq System. The original methods were these. Across the 700 or so repertoires, a later analysis counted approximately 83 million unique TCR beta chains, 9.5 million to 13 million of which were shared by at least two donors. A nearest-neighbor algorithm error-corrected the raw reads and collapsed the reads into unique sequences, merging closely related sequences to remove PCR and sequencing errors. Alignment of CDR3 sequences to IMGT reference sequences was used to assign V, D and J gene segments. For a sequence to be retained, at least a six-nucleotide match to both a V gene segment and a J gene segment was required. Rearrangements were classified as productive when the CDR3 lacked stop codons and remained in frame with V and J, and all other rearrangements were classified as non-productive. CDR3 was defined according to IMGT convention as the region running from the second conserved V-encoded cysteine to the conserved J-encoded phenylalanine. The earlier analysis of approximately 590 of the donors excluded any sequence lacking an unambiguous match to a single V gene segment. An earlier analysis of several hundred of the donors classified V segments as functional when productive rearrangements were above 56.7% and as segregating when the standard deviation between donors was above 5%. A statistical classification framework was built for diagnosing cytomegalovirus status from the catalog of TCR beta chain sequences. In a later analysis, V and J genes were assigned by comparing TCR nucleotide sequences against IMGT/GENE-DB human TR gene sequences. In a later analysis, CDR3 sequences and most-parsimonious VDJ recombination scenarios were assigned using the TCRdist pipeline. A later analysis defined each TCR beta chain by its CDR3 amino acid sequence plus V-gene family, and excluded reads lacking a unique V-gene family. In a later analysis, fewer than 600 highly shared, low-generation-probability nucleotide sequences were removed to address suspected cross-contamination and a sequencing artifact. For each public chain, a later analysis derived a clonal expansion index from normalized ranks of inferred template counts within each repertoire. A later analysis computed generation probabilities with a VDJ recombination model fitted to out-of-frame rearrangements, and checked the results against IGoR. In a later analysis, TCR-TCR, TCR-HLA and TCR-CMV co-occurrence was scored with hypergeometric tests, and a repertoire-size bias correction was applied to TCR pairs. To estimate false discovery rates, a later analysis permuted the HLA or CMV assignments 20 times. A later analysis grouped co-occurring TCRs with DBSCAN, adding TCRdist sequence similarity when clustering within HLA-allele-positive subsets. Co-occurrence clustering excluded repertoires with fewer than 30,000 or more than 120,000 public chains, plus five with anomalous nucleotide sharing. TCRdb provides this immuneACCESS table in a form limited to in-frame rearrangements. Some clones are lacking; in checked studies, under half of them reflect an unresolved V gene, and why the rest are absent is not known. The V and J calls and clone size were taken over from that table, and D and trimming were inferred from the DNA. Present in this sample are about 170,000 clones, more than 80% of which were seen just once. The top ten clones comprise 0.77% of the sample.

As for this clone: Its antigen is not yet known. No base qualities exist here, and no much larger clone lies one base off it.

The cohort comprised 670 or so healthy bone marrow donors. At the time of sampling, every cohort member was nominally healthy, though immune exposures that went unrecorded were likely present. The donor tested CMV seronegative and was one of the 352 seronegative cohort members. Each donor provided a peripheral blood sample, and peripheral blood mononuclear cells were used for TCR beta sequencing. The Qiagen DNeasy Blood Extraction Kit was used to extract genomic DNA from the blood cell samples. The CDR3 starts with the cysteine, ends with the phenylalanine, and has 16 residues. The kept DNA is CDR3 alone, 48 bases in frame from the first base. V is shortened by 6 bases, J by 0 bases, and the region joining them spans 15 bases. The germline V gene (reference sequence) supplies CDR1 LNHDA and CDR2 SQIVND.

This sequence uses TRBV19 and TRBJ1-3; the D region possibly corresponds to TRBD1 (6 bases align). This clonotype was obtained from a woman aged 18-35 years in good health and CMV-seronegative. Material for sequencing was PBMCs. The DNA sequence is as follows: TGTGCCAGTAGCGACGGACAGATAACCTCTGGAAACACCATATATTTT. Its amino acids are CASSDGQITSGNTIYF.